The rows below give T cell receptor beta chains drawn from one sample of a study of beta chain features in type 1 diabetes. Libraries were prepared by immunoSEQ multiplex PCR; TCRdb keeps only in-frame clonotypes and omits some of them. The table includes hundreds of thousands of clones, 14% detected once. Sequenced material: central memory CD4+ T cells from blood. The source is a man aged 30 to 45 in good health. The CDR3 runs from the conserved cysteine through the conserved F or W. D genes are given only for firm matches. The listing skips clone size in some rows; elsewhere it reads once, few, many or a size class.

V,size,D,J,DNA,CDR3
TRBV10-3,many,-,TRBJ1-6,TGTGCCATCAGTGAAGGCAGCAACTATAATTCACCCCTCCACTTT,CAISEGSNYNSPLHF
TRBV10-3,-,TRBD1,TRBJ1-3,TGTGCCCCGTTAGTTCTACTGGGACAGGTTGGAAACACCATATATTTT,CAPLVLLGQVGNTIYF
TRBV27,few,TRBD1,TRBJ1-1,TGTGCCAGCAGTCCGGGGACAGGGGGCCTGGGCACTGAAGCTTTCTTT,CASSPGTGGLGTEAFF
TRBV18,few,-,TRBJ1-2,TGTGCCAGCTCACCTCCGGTTAACTATGGCTACACCTTC,CASSPPVNYGYTF
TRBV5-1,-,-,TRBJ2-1,TGCGCCAGCAGCTTGAACGCTGCGGTGGGTGAGCAGTTCTTC,CASSLNAAVGEQFF
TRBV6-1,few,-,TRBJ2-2,TGTGCCAGCAGTGTGGACCAAATCACCGGGGAGCTGTTTTTT,CASSVDQITGELFF
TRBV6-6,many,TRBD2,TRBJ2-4,TGTGCCAGCTCTCACAGTGCGGGAGGGAGAGGCATTCAGTACTTC,CASSHSAGGRGIQYF
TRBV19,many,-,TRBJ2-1,TGTGCCAGTAGTGCGCAGACATACAATGAGCAGTTCTTC,CASSAQTYNEQFF
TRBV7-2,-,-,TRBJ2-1,TGTGCCAGCACACTCTCACGGGGCCTATACAATGAGCAGTTCTTC,CASTLSRGLYNEQFF
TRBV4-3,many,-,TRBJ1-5,TGCGCCAGCAGCCAAGATGCAGGGGGCAATCAGCCCCAGCATTTT,CASSQDAGGNQPQHF
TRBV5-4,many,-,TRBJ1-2,TGTGCCAGCAGCCAGCAGGGGATCCATGGCTACACCTTC,CASSQQGIHGYTF
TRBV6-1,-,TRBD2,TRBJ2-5,TGTGCCAGCAGACTCCTACTAGCGAACCAAGAGACCCAGTACTTC,CASRLLLANQETQYF
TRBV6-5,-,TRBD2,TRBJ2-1,TGTGCCAGCAGCCCCGGGACTAGCGTTAGTGAGCAGTTCTTC,CASSPGTSVSEQFF
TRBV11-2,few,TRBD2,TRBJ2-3,TGTGCCAGCAGCAAAAGGACTAGCGGCACAGATACGCAGTATTTT,CASSKRTSGTDTQYF
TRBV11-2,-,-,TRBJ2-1,TGTGCCAGCAGCTTGGCGAATGAGCAGTTCTTC,CASSLANEQFF
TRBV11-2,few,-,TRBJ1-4,TGTGCCAGCAGCTTAGAGGCAGGGAATAATGAAAAACTGTTTTTT,CASSLEAGNNEKLFF
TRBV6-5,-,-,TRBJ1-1,TGTGCCAGCAGGAAGGGGGGAAGCATGAACACTGAAGCTTTCTTT,CASRKGGSMNTEAFF
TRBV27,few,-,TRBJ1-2,TGTGCCAGCAAATTCCCCGGACGGGGATATGGCTACACCTTC,CASKFPGRGYGYTF
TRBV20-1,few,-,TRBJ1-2,TGCAGTGCGAGAGAGGGCCTTCCCGACTTC,CSAREGLPDF
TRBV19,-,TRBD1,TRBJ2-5,TGTGCCAGTAGCCGAGATGGAAGAGGCAGGGGGGAGACCCAGTACTTC,CASSRDGRGRGETQYF
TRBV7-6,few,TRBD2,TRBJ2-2,TGTGCCAGCAGCCTCCGACTAGCGGGGGGCCCGAACACCGGGGAGCTGTTTTTT,CASSLRLAGGPNTGELFF
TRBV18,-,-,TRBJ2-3,TGTGCCAGCTCACCGAGGTCTCCGACAGATACGCAGTATTTT,CASSPRSPTDTQYF
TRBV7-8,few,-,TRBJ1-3,TGTGCCAGCAGCTTATTTCAGAGCCCCTCTGGAAACACCATATATTTT,CASSLFQSPSGNTIYF
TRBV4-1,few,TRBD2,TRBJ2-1,TGCGCCAGCAGCCGCGGGACTAGCTCCAATGAGCAGTTCTTC,CASSRGTSSNEQFF
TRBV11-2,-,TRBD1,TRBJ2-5,TGTGCCAGCAGCAAAGGGACAGGGGGAGAGACCCAGTACTTC,CASSKGTGGETQYF
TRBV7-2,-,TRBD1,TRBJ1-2,TGTGCCAGCAGCGGTTTACAGGGGGCTGATGGCTACACCTTC,CASSGLQGADGYTF
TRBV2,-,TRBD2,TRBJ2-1,TGTGCCAGCAGTGAAGTAGCGGGGGGCCTCTTCTTC,CASSEVAGGLFF
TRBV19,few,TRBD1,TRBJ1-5,TGTGCCAGTAGTATAGATCGGTTGGGGGGACAGCAGCCCCAGCATTTT,CASSIDRLGGQQPQHF
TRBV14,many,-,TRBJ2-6,TGTGCCAGCAGCTTCTCTGGGGCCAACGTCCTGACTTTC,CASSFSGANVLTF
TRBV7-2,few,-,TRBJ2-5,TGTGCCAGCAGCTTACGGGGGCCCTCCCAAGAGACCCAGTACTTC,CASSLRGPSQETQYF
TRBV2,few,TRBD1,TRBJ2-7,TGTGCCAGCAGGAGGGACAGGGGAGAGCAGTACTTC,CASRRDRGEQYF
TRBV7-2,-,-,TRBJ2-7,TGTGCCAGCAGCTCCGAGGACAGCTACGAGCAGTACTTC,CASSSEDSYEQYF
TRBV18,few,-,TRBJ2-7,TGTGCCAGCTCCCGCGGGGGCAGGGCGTACGAGCAGTACTTC,CASSRGGRAYEQYF
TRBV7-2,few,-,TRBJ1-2,TGTGCCAGCAGCTTAGACATTGGTCGGGGCGAGGTCAATGGCTACACCTTC,CASSLDIGRGEVNGYTF
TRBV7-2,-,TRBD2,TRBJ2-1,TGTGCCAGCAGCTTAGGGTCCCGGACTAGCGGGAGGGCCCCTGAGCAGTTCTTC,CASSLGSRTSGRAPEQFF
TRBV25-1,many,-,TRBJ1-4,TGTGCCAGCAGATGGGGCGCGGGGGAAAAACTGTTTTTT,CASRWGAGEKLFF
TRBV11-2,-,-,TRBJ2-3,TGTGCCAGCAGCTTAGCTTTCGCCCCCACAGATACGCAGTATTTT,CASSLAFAPTDTQYF
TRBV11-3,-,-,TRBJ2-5,TGTGCCAGCAGCTTAGACACAGAGACCCAGTACTTC,CASSLDTETQYF
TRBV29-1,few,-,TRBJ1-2,TGCAGCGTTGAATCGACGGGGGGAAGGACTGGCTACACCTTC,CSVESTGGRTGYTF
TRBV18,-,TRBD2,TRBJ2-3,TGTGCCAGCTCACCCCCCTCGACTAGCGGGGGGGCTTGGGTGACGCAGTATTTT,CASSPPSTSGGAWVTQYF
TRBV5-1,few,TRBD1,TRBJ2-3,TGCGCCAGCAGCCCTGGACAGGGGGCAAAGACAGATACGCAGTATTTT,CASSPGQGAKTDTQYF
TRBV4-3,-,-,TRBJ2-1,TGCGCCAGCAGCCAAGATGGGAGCGGGCCGTACAATGAGCAGTTCTTC,CASSQDGSGPYNEQFF
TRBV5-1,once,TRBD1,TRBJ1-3,TGCGCCAGCAGGTCCCAGACAGGGACTGGAAACACCATATATTTT,CASRSQTGTGNTIYF
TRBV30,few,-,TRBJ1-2,TGTGCCTGGACCCCGGGGCCAGGGTACTATGGCTACACCTTC,CAWTPGPGYYGYTF
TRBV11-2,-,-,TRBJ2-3,TGTGCCAGCAGCTGGGCGGCGGGGCGGACAGATACGCAGTATTTT,CASSWAAGRTDTQYF
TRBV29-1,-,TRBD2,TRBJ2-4,TGCAGCGTTCTAGCGGCAAACATTCAGTACTTC,CSVLAANIQYF
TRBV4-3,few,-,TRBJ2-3,TGCGCCAGCAGCCACGACGTGGATACGCAGTATTTT,CASSHDVDTQYF
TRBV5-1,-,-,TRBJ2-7,TGCGCCAGCAGCAAGGATTTTGGGGAGCAGTACTTC,CASSKDFGEQYF
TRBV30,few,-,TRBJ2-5,TGTGCCTGGAGTGCTCGAGGAGAGACCCAGTACTTC,CAWSARGETQYF
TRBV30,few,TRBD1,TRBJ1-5,TGTGCCTGGAACAGACAGGGTCAGCGCAATCAGCCCCAGCATTTT,CAWNRQGQRNQPQHF
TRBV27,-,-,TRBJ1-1,TGTGCCAGCGGGGGTTTCATGAACACTGAAGCTTTCTTT,CASGGFMNTEAFF
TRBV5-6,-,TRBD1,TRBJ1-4,TGTGCCAGCAGCTTGGACGGACAGGGGAGGACTAATGAAAAACTGTTTTTT,CASSLDGQGRTNEKLFF
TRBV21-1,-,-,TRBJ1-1,TGTGCCAGCGGAGAGGACAGGGGCAATACTGAAGCTTTCTTT,CASGEDRGNTEAFF